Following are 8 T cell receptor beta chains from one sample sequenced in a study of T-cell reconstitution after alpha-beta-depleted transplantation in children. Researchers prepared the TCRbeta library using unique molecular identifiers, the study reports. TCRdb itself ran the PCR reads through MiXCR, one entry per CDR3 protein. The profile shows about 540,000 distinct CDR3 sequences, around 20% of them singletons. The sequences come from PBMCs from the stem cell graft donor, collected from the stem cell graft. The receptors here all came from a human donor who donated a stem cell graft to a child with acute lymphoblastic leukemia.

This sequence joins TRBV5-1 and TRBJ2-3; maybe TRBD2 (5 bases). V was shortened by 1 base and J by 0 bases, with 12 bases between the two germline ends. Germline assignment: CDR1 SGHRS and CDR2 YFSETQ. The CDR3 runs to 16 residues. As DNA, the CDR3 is TGCGCCAGCAGCTTGAGCTCGCGGGTTAGCACAGATACGCAGTATTTT. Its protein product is CASSLSSRVSTDTQYF.

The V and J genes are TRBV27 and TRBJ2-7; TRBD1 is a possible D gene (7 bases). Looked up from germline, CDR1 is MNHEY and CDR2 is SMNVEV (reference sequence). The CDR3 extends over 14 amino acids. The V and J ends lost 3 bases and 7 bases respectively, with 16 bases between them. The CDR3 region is CASSFGGNRGEQYF. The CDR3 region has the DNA TGTGCCAGCAGTTTCGGGGGAAACAGGGGAGAGCAGTACTTC.

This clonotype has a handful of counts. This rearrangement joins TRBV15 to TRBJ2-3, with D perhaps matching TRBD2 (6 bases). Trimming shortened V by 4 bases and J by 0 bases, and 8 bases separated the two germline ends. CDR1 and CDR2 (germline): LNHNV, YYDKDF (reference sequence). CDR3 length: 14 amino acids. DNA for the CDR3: TGTGCCACCAGCAAACGGGGGAGCACAGATACGCAGTATTTT. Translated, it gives CATSKRGSTDTQYF.

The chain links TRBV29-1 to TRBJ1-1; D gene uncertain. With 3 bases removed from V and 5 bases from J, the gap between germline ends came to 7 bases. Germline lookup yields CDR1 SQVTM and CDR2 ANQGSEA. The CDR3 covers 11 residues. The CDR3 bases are TGCAGCGTTGAGCGGGAAACTGAAGCTTTCTTT. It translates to CSVERETEAFF.

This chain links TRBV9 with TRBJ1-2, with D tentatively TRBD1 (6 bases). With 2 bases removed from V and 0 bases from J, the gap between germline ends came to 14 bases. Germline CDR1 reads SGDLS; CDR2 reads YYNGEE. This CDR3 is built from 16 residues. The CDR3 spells CASSVHQGSANYGYTF. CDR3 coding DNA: TGTGCCAGCAGCGTCCACCAGGGGTCGGCTAACTATGGCTACACCTTC.

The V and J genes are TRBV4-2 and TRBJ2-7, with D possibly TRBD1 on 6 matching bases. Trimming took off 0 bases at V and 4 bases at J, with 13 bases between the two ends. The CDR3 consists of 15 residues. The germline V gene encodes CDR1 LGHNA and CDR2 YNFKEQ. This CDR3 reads CASSQEPGARYEQYF. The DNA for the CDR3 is TGTGCCAGCAGCCAAGAACCAGGGGCGCGATACGAGCAGTACTTC.

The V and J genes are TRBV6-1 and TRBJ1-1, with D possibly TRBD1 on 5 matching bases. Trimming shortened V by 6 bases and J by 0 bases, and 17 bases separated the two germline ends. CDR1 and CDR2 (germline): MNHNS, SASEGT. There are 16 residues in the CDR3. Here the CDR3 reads CASRQLGVFMNTEAFF. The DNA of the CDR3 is TGTGCCAGCAGACAGTTAGGGGTTTTCATGAACACTGAAGCTTTCTTT.

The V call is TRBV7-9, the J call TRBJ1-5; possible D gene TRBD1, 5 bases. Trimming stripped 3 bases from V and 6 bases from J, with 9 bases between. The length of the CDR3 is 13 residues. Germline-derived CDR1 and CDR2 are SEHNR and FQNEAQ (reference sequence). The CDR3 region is CASSLPGSQPQHF. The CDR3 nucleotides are TGTGCCAGCAGCTTGCCAGGGAGTCAGCCCCAGCATTTT.